These 19 T cell receptor beta chains originate from one sample sequenced in a study of T cell repertoires in cytomegalovirus infection. TCRdb redid the calling of the reads with MiXCR, one entry per CDR3 protein. The sample has under 600,000 distinct CDR3 sequences; approximately 15% are singletons. Sequenced sample: CD8+ T cells from PBMCs. The receptor set was obtained from a human donor in good health (CMV status not recorded). Some clones in this sample may be carry-over from other donors' samples.

This clonotype was detected a few times. V usage is TRBV12-5 and J usage is TRBJ1-1; 7 bases agree with TRBD1. This CDR3 contains 14 residues. With V trimmed by 4 bases and J by 2 bases, 4 bases remained unmatched. CDR1 and CDR2 from the germline V gene are LGHNT and FRNRAP. CDR3 nucleotides: TGTGCTAGTGGTTGGGGGACAGACAACACTGAAGCTTTCTTT. It is translated as CASGWGTDNTEAFF.

In this sample, this clonotype turned up many times. This rearrangement joins TRBV11-2 to TRBJ2-1; D is perhaps TRBD2 (6 bases). CDR3 length equals 15 residues. Trimming pared 1 base from V and 7 bases from J, leaving 14 bases between. Germline V gives CDR1 SGHAT, CDR2 FQNNGV. In DNA form, the CDR3 reads TGTGCCAGCAGCTTAGGTCCCAGCGGGCGGAATGAGCAGTTCTTC. Protein sequence: CASSLGPSGRNEQFF. Together with reference TRBV11-2 and TRBJ2-1, the CDR3 gives the full variable domain: EAGVAQSPRYKIIEKRQSVAFWCNPISGHATLYWYQQILGQGPKLLIQFQNNGVVDDSQLPKDRFSAERLKGVDSTLKIQPAKLEDSAVYLCASSLGPSGRNEQFFGPGTRLTVL.

This clonotype was seen a handful of times. V and J are TRBV2 and TRBJ2-7, with TRBD1 as a possible D gene (6 bases). The CDR3 is 13 amino acids. Trimming took off 4 bases at V and 3 bases at J, with 10 bases between the two ends. Germline-derived CDR1 and CDR2 are SNHLY and FYNNEI. The CDR3 DNA is TGTGCCAGCAGTGCAGGGGCAATCTACGAGCAGTACTTC. The encoded protein is CASSAGAIYEQYF.

The chain uses TRBV18 and TRBJ1-1; D is unclear. The CDR3 covers 15 residues. Trimming cost V 4 bases and J 2 bases, with 14 bases left between them. Germline V gene sequence: CDR1 KGHSH, CDR2 LQKENI. The CDR3 here is CASSRKLGVNTEAFF. The CDR3 DNA is TGTGCCAGCTCACGAAAGTTGGGTGTAAACACTGAAGCTTTCTTT.

This clonotype appeared many times. The chain recombines TRBV7-9 with TRBJ2-2; D gene ambiguous. The germline V gene has CDR1 SEHNR and CDR2 FQNEAQ (reference sequence). V lost 2 bases and J 2 bases, leaving 15 bases between the germline ends. The CDR3 runs to 17 residues. DNA of the CDR3: TGTGCCAGCAGCTTAAAGTCGGGTGGGGAAAACACCGGGGAGCTGTTTTTT. Translation gives CASSLKSGGENTGELFF. The full variable domain, completed using reference TRBV7-9 and TRBJ2-2, is DTGVSQNPRHKITKRGQNVTFRCDPISEHNRLYWYRQTLGQGPEFLTYFQNEAQLEKSRLLSDRFSAERPKGSFSTLEIQRTEQGDSAMYLCASSLKSGGENTGELFFGEGSRLTVL.

This clonotype was detected a few times. This chain links TRBV6-5 with TRBJ2-7; 8 bases match TRBD2. This CDR3 region has 16 residues. The V segment lost 2 bases and the J segment 1 base; nucleotides outside the gene matches: 7. Germline CDR1 reads MNHEY; CDR2 reads SVGAGI. DNA of the CDR3: TGTGCCAGCAGTTACAGTAGCGGGGTGAGATCCTACGAGCAGTACTTC. Its protein is CASSYSSGVRSYEQYF.

This clonotype came up many times. The chain has TRBV6-1 and TRBJ1-1; TRBD1 might be the D (6 bases). This CDR3 is 15 amino acids long. Germline loops: CDR1 MNHNS, CDR2 SASEGT. Between the trimmed V and J ends, which lost 7 bases and 6 bases, there was a span of 21 bases. The CDR3 bases are TGTGCCAGCACGGGGTTCCAAAACAGGGCACCTGAAGCTTTCTTT. It is translated as CASTGFQNRAPEAFF.

The V call is TRBV3-1, the J call TRBJ1-3; D is unresolved. V dropped 4 bases and J dropped 9 bases, with 22 bases sitting between them. Germline lookup yields CDR1 LGHDT and CDR2 YNNKEL (reference sequence). The CDR3 extends over 16 amino acids. The CDR3: CASSLPGPLGDRTIYF. The CDR3 DNA is TGTGCCAGCAGCCTCCCCGGGCCCCTGGGAGACCGCACCATATATTTT. Filled out from reference TRBV3-1 and TRBJ1-3, the complete variable domain reads DTAVSQTPKYLVTQMGNDKSIKCEQNLGHDTMYWYKQDSKKFLKIMFSYNNKELIINETVPNRFSPKSPDKAHLNLHINSLELGDSAVYFCASSLPGPLGDRTIYFGEGSWLTVV.

J is TRBJ1-1 and V is TRBV4-2, with D uncertain. V was cut by 4 bases and J by 2 bases, with 8 bases left in between. The CDR3 is 13 amino acids. The germline gives CDR1 LGHNA, CDR2 YNFKEQ. The chain's CDR3 is CASSLTDNTEAFF. DNA of the CDR3: TGTGCCAGCAGCCTTACCGACAACACTGAAGCTTTCTTT.

The rearrangement links TRBV28 to TRBJ2-5; the D is unclear. The germline V and J ends were trimmed by 6 bases and 7 bases, with 9 bases remaining between them. This CDR3 has 11 amino acids. CDR1 and CDR2 from the germline V gene are MDHEN and SYDVKM. CDR3 in DNA: TGTGCCAGCAGGGCAGGCGGGACCCAGTACTTC. This translates into CASRAGGTQYF.

To note about this clonotype: A read error is possible here, since a much larger clone lies one base away. The genes are TRBV19 and TRBJ1-5, with D perhaps TRBD1 (6 bases). This CDR3 is built from 15 residues. V lost 5 bases and J lost 4, with 15 bases in between. Germline V gives CDR1 LNHDA, CDR2 SQIVND (reference sequence). In nucleotides, the CDR3 is TGTGCCAGTAGTCCCTCGGGGGCCCAAAATCAGCCCCAGCATTTT. Translation: CASSPSGAQNQPQHF.

The chain combines TRBV28 with TRBJ2-4; perhaps TRBD1 as D (6 bases). Trimming removed 5 bases from V and 0 bases from J, with 11 bases in between. The CDR3 runs to 15 residues. Per the germline V gene, CDR1 is MDHEN and CDR2 is SYDVKM. CDR3 nucleotide sequence: TGTGCCAGCAGTGACAGGCCCTTAGCCAAAAACATTCAGTACTTC. It encodes CASSDRPLAKNIQYF. Looking up the rest from reference TRBV28 and TRBJ2-4 gives the full variable domain: DVKVTQSSRYLVKRTGEKVFLECVQDMDHENMFWYRQDPGLGLRLIYFSYDVKMKEKGDIPEGYSVSREKKERFSLILESASTNQTSMYLCASSDRPLAKNIQYFGAGTRLSVL.

This clonotype was detected only a few times. The chain carries TRBV27 and TRBJ1-6; D is undetermined. V was pared by 2 bases and J by 7 bases, with 12 bases between. CDR3 length equals 15 residues. Per germline, CDR1 MNHEY and CDR2 SMNVEV (reference sequence). The CDR3 protein is CASSLESGTNSPLHF. DNA for the CDR3: TGTGCCAGCAGTTTAGAGAGTGGTACCAATTCACCCCTCCACTTT.

This clonotype has more than one count but fewer than ten. This chain connects TRBV28 to TRBJ2-7; 7 bases agree with TRBD1. The CDR3 sequence is 15 residues long. The germline V gene encodes CDR1 MDHEN and CDR2 SYDVKM. The trim removed 3 bases at V and 4 bases at J, leaving 9 bases unmatched. The CDR3 nucleotides read TGTGCCAGCAGTTTCCTGACAGGGTCTTCTTACGAGCAGTACTTC. Amino acid sequence: CASSFLTGSSYEQYF.

This clonotype has at least ten counts. The V and J genes are TRBV7-9 and TRBJ2-1; 12 nucleotides line up with TRBD2. This CDR3 contains 16 residues. Germline CDR1 SEHNR, CDR2 FQNEAQ (reference sequence). Trimming at V came to 1 base and at J to 5 bases, leaving 3 bases not matched to a gene. CDR3 sequence: CASSLDWTSGNNEQFF. The CDR3 DNA is TGTGCCAGCAGCTTAGATTGGACTAGCGGGAACAATGAGCAGTTCTTC.

The table lists this clonotype with many counts. The chain carries TRBV7-9 and TRBJ2-1, with 7 bases aligning to TRBD1. The germline CDR1 and CDR2 sequences are SEHNR and FQNEAQ (reference sequence). The length of the CDR3 is 15 residues. V lost 2 bases, J lost 5 bases, and 6 bases stayed unmatched. CDR3 sequence (DNA): TGTGCCAGCAGCTTAAAAGGGGGCGGCAACAATGAGCAGTTCTTC. Translation gives CASSLKGGGNNEQFF.

In this sample, this clonotype turned up a few times. The genes are TRBV28 and TRBJ2-7; the D gene is possibly TRBD1 (6 bases). V lost 5 bases and J lost 0, with 17 bases in between. This CDR3 region has 16 residues. CDR1 is MDHEN and CDR2 is SYDVKM in the germline V gene. The CDR3 loop reads CASSPAGTGLSYEQYF. In DNA, the CDR3 is TGTGCCAGCAGTCCGGCCGGTACAGGGCTCTCCTACGAGCAGTACTTC.

This clonotype was seen many times. The chain employs TRBV7-9 and TRBJ2-1; TRBD2 might be the D (7 bases). CDR1 is SEHNR, CDR2 FQNEAQ, per germline (reference sequence). The CDR3 contains 14 residues. V was clipped by 1 base and J by 6 bases, with 10 bases between them. The CDR3 protein is CASSLEGGGNEQFF. The CDR3, as DNA: TGTGCCAGCAGCTTAGAAGGGGGGGGCAATGAGCAGTTCTTC.

This clonotype was counted ten times or more. This rearrangement joins TRBV11-2 to TRBJ2-1; TRBD2 matches 13 bases. The germline V gene encodes CDR1 SGHAT and CDR2 FQNNGV. This CDR3 has 15 residues. The V gene end was trimmed by 5 bases and the J gene end by 7 bases; junction bases not matched to a gene: 5. CDR3: CASSELAGGANEQFF. The CDR3, as DNA: TGTGCCAGCAGCGAACTAGCGGGGGGGGCGAATGAGCAGTTCTTC.